The rows below give T cell receptor beta chains drawn from one sample of a study of T cell responses to AZD1222 COVID-19 vaccine. TCRdb's table, derived via immunoSEQ multiplex PCR, lists solely in-frame clones and lacks some. The sample carries roughly 120,000 clones, 70% to 90% recorded once. The sample here was peripheral blood, taken on day 0 of MenACWY control vaccination. The receptors were gathered from an adult in good health. Both conserved end residues are part of each CDR3. A D gene is named only where the DNA matches it firmly. Not all rows give a size; the values are once, few, many and, for expanded clones, a class.

v_gene: TRBV29-1
abundance: few
j_gene: TRBJ1-2
d_gene: .
CDR3nt: TGCAGCGTTGATAGTGGTGGGGGCAGAGGCTACACCTTC
CDR3aa: CSVDSGGGRGYTF

v_gene: TRBV24-1
abundance: few
j_gene: TRBJ1-2
d_gene: .
CDR3nt: TGTGCCACCAGTGATGCGAGGGGAATAGAGAATGGCTACACCTTC
CDR3aa: CATSDARGIENGYTF

v_gene: TRBV2
abundance: .
j_gene: TRBJ2-2
d_gene: .
CDR3nt: TGTGCCAGCAGTGAAGAGGGGGTAGGAACCGGGGAGCTGTTTTTT
CDR3aa: CASSEEGVGTGELFF

v_gene: TRBV4-2
abundance: .
j_gene: TRBJ1-5
d_gene: .
CDR3nt: TGTGCCAGCAGCCAAGACCAGTTGGGAGGCAATCAGCCCCAGCATTTT
CDR3aa: CASSQDQLGGNQPQHF

v_gene: TRBV4-3
abundance: .
j_gene: TRBJ1-4
d_gene: .
CDR3nt: TGCGCCAGCAGCCCTCAGGAGGTGGACGCAGGCTTTGCTGAAAAACTGTTTTTT
CDR3aa: CASSPQEVDAGFAEKLFF

v_gene: TRBV24-1
abundance: .
j_gene: TRBJ2-2
d_gene: .
CDR3nt: TGTGCCACCAGTGATTTCCGGCTTCACGGCCGGGGGAACACCGGGGAGCTGTTTTTT
CDR3aa: CATSDFRLHGRGNTGELFF

v_gene: TRBV2
abundance: .
j_gene: TRBJ1-3
d_gene: .
CDR3nt: TGTGCCAGCAGTGTAGGAGGCCCCAGTGCGAACACCATATATTTT
CDR3aa: CASSVGGPSANTIYF

v_gene: TRBV15
abundance: .
j_gene: TRBJ1-6
d_gene: .
CDR3nt: TGTGCCACCAGCAACTCAGACTTTAGTTCACCCCTCCACTTT
CDR3aa: CATSNSDFSSPLHF

v_gene: TRBV15
abundance: .
j_gene: TRBJ1-5
d_gene: .
CDR3nt: TGTGCCACCAGCAGAATAAACAGAGTCAATCAGCCCCAGCATTTT
CDR3aa: CATSRINRVNQPQHF

v_gene: TRBV27
abundance: .
j_gene: TRBJ1-3
d_gene: .
CDR3nt: TGTGCCAGCAGTCTCCGGGACCCGTCCTCTGGAAACACCATATATTTT
CDR3aa: CASSLRDPSSGNTIYF

v_gene: TRBV28
abundance: .
j_gene: TRBJ1-1
d_gene: .
CDR3nt: TGTGCCAGCCGATACAGCGTTGAAGCTTTCTTT
CDR3aa: CASRYSVEAFF

v_gene: TRBV28
abundance: .
j_gene: TRBJ1-6
d_gene: .
CDR3nt: TGTGCCAGCAGTCACGGACTGAGCTCCTATAATTCACCCCTCCACTTT
CDR3aa: CASSHGLSSYNSPLHF

v_gene: TRBV6-6
abundance: .
j_gene: TRBJ2-3
d_gene: .
CDR3nt: TGTGCCAGCAGTAGACAGGGAGGGGACACAGATACGCAGTATTTT
CDR3aa: CASSRQGGDTDTQYF

v_gene: TRBV21-1
abundance: .
j_gene: TRBJ1-1
d_gene: .
CDR3nt: TGTGCCAGCGGGGTGGGTGGGAAGGAGAACACTGAAGCTTTCTTT
CDR3aa: CASGVGGKENTEAFF

v_gene: TRBV27
abundance: .
j_gene: TRBJ1-5
d_gene: TRBD1
CDR3nt: TGTGCCAGCAGTTCGACAGGGTACAATCAGCCCCAGCATTTT
CDR3aa: CASSSTGYNQPQHF

v_gene: TRBV11-2
abundance: .
j_gene: TRBJ1-4
d_gene: TRBD1
CDR3nt: TGTGCCAGCAGCTCGGGACAGTATAATGAAAAACTGTTTTTT
CDR3aa: CASSSGQYNEKLFF

v_gene: TRBV6-6
abundance: .
j_gene: TRBJ1-4
d_gene: TRBD1
CDR3nt: TGTGCCAGCAGGAGGAGCGACAGGGTGGGGGAAAAACTGTTTTTT
CDR3aa: CASRRSDRVGEKLFF

v_gene: TRBV14
abundance: few
j_gene: TRBJ2-7
d_gene: TRBD1
CDR3nt: TGTGCCAGCAGCCCCAAGGGGGCTCTGCAGTACTTC
CDR3aa: CASSPKGALQYF